Reported below is one T cell receptor (beta chain). The target of this receptor is not known. No base quality information exists; no much larger clone differs at one position. The library was generated by the immunoSEQ multiplex PCR assay. For the multiplex PCR, a mixture combining 60 forward primers for TCR Vbeta segments and 13 reverse primers for TCR Jbeta segments was used. A multiplex PCR assay on genomic DNA amplified the CDR3 region of rearranged TCR beta genes. On the Illumina HiSeq System, the amplified TCR beta libraries were sequenced as 87-base-pair reads. In the authors' own workflow: In a later analysis, tens of millions of unique TCR beta chains were counted across the 650 to 750 repertoires, and roughly 10 million of these chains were shared by at least two donors. A nearest-neighbor algorithm error-corrected the raw reads and collapsed the reads into unique sequences, merging closely related sequences to remove PCR and sequencing errors. Alignment of CDR3 sequences to IMGT reference sequences was used to assign V, D and J gene segments. Each retained sequence needed at least a six-nucleotide match to both a V gene segment and a J gene segment. A rearrangement was called productive if the CDR3 had no stop codons and remained in frame with V and J, and every other rearrangement was called non-productive. Following IMGT convention, CDR3 was defined as the stretch from the second conserved V-encoded cysteine to the conserved J-encoded phenylalanine. The earlier analysis of about 570 of the donors excluded any sequence lacking an unambiguous match to a single V gene segment. An earlier analysis of some 610 of the donors called V segments functional above 56.7% productive rearrangements and segregating when the between-donor standard deviation exceeded 5%. A statistical classification framework was built to diagnose cytomegalovirus status from the catalog of TCR beta chain sequences. V and J gene assignment, in a later analysis, came from comparing TCR nucleotide sequences with IMGT/GENE-DB human TR gene sequences. The TCRdist pipeline was used in a later analysis to assign CDR3 sequences and most-parsimonious VDJ recombination scenarios. In a later analysis, each TCR beta chain was defined by its CDR3 amino acid sequence together with its V-gene family, and reads lacking a unique V-gene family were excluded. As a way to deal with suspected cross-contamination and a sequencing artifact, a later analysis dropped hundreds of nucleotide sequences that were highly shared and had low generation probability. A later analysis calculated a clonal expansion index for each public chain from normalized within-repertoire ranks of inferred template counts. A later analysis computed generation probabilities with a VDJ recombination model fitted to out-of-frame rearrangements, and checked the results against IGoR. In a later analysis, hypergeometric tests were used to score TCR-TCR, TCR-HLA and TCR-CMV co-occurrence, with a repertoire-size bias correction applied to TCR pairs. To estimate false discovery rates, a later analysis permuted the HLA or CMV assignments 20 times. In a later analysis, co-occurring TCRs were grouped using DBSCAN, with TCRdist sequence similarity added in when clustering inside HLA-allele-positive subsets. Co-occurrence clustering excluded repertoires with fewer than 30,000 or more than 120,000 public chains, plus five with anomalous nucleotide sharing. TCRdb took this table from immuneACCESS and kept in-frame rearrangements with V and J called. Such tables lack part of the clones; where checked against another copy, unresolved V genes explain under half of the gap, and the rest is unexplained. Clonal size and the V and J genes are those of that table, whereas D and trimming came from the DNA. This sample has about 71,000 clones in its table, and around three quarters of those were observed once. The ten largest clonotypes hold around a tenth of the sample.

This specimen belongs to a study of cytomegalovirus exposure and HLA in healthy donors (dated by TCRdb to the late 2010s). As for the study more broadly: An earlier analysis of several hundred of the donors reported approximately 290 Gb of sequence data and about 100 million unique TCR beta sequences from some 180 million T cells. Of the roughly 400 genotyped donors, around 81% fell in the genetic ancestry cluster associated with self-reported Caucasian donors. An early release that covered fewer than 750 HLA-typed donors contained about 300 gigabases of sequencing data and some 87 million unique TCR sequences. Among approximately 370 genotyped donors of the cohort, an average of approximately 220,000 unique TCR beta nucleotide sequences was sequenced per donor, of which about 18% were non-productive. The number of donors typed differed by locus, with 629-630 for A, B, C, DRB1 and DQB1, over 500 for DQA1, 600 to 610 for DPA1, and approximately 470 for DPB1. The aim of the study was to test whether cataloging public T cell receptors could identify signatures of past pathogen exposure. Roughly five DR-DQ haplotypes were handled as single units for association and clustering because linkage in the cohort was strong. In a later analysis, previously published TCR beta repertoires from 670 or so donors were re-analyzed and high-resolution HLA genotyping was added so that TCR occurrence patterns could be studied. An earlier analysis of 500 to 750 of the donors applied high-throughput TCR beta sequencing to assess whether each TCR beta V gene segment acted as functional or pseudogenic. Every discovery cohort repertoire had been produced on one sequencing platform. Using immunosequencing, the study profiled T cell repertoires from around 680 subjects and related those repertoires to cytomegalovirus serostatus. The study combined high-throughput TCR immunosequencing, statistical association of individual TCRs with disease status, and machine learning to predict cytomegalovirus infection status. Donor age, sex, ethnicity and CMV serostatus were collected together with the repertoire data. Both class I and class II loci were covered by HLA typing, at four-digit resolution. A later genetic analysis used genome-wide SNP genotypes for about three fifths of the 666 donors, treating that subset as a discovery cohort. In the later analysis, no new phenotypic data were used to find candidate immune exposures; instead, reliance was placed on TCR beta sequences and their occurrence across donors. In addition to the first cohort of 666 subjects, a separate validation cohort of over 90 different subjects was used. Study-level results and caveats: The study gave a list of around 170 TCR beta chains associated with cytomegalovirus. According to the authors, the approach could potentially be generalized to other disease states and immunological phenotypes. In an earlier analysis of 587 of the donors, most TCR beta V segments appeared in productive rearrangements about 87% or about 30% of the time, broadly matching IMGT annotations. In a later analysis, HLA-associated TCR beta chains were found to be more clonally expanded and to have lower generation probabilities than equally common non-associated chains. V-gene and J-gene trimming of TCR beta chains was associated with a missense DCLRE1C variant in a later genetic analysis, and the association was replicated in an independent cohort. Immune exposure information for the cohort was limited to CMV serostatus. While some public TCRs were present in many individuals, most TCR sequences turned up only very rarely across donors. The cohort was sequenced for TCR beta chains only, and without alpha or paired-chain data the features that could be detected were limited. Most CMV-associated TCR beta chains appeared to be HLA-restricted in a later analysis, and the HLA associations seemed to be driven largely by CMV exposure. Because HLA typing was unavailable for some donors at each locus, only the typed subset was used in association tests. Linkage disequilibrium might explain the correlated functional status among segregating V segments, but an unknown experimental factor could not be ruled out. Presence/absence analyses assumed roughly uniform sequencing depth across donors, an assumption that may not hold. In vitro tests confirmed that a few of the cytomegalovirus-associated TCR beta chains recognize cytomegalovirus antigens. A later analysis reported that several top co-occurrence clusters appeared linked to parvovirus B19, influenza, CMV and Epstein-Barr virus. Compared with the 666-donor mean, donors in an Asian-associated ancestry cluster had fewer N-insertions in productive TCRs, according to a later genetic analysis. In a later analysis, the rate of TCR association differed among HLA loci, with DRB1 alleles having the most associated TCRs and HLA-C alleles having the fewest. A cluster of highly shared sequence variants was judged likely to be a technical artifact of the sequencing pipeline. A further reported finding was that TCR beta sequences accurately predicted the HLA-A and HLA-B alleles for most subjects in the first cohort. When HLA alleles, especially DR and DQ, strongly co-occurred, TCR associations were difficult to assign to individual alleles. A later analysis associated 16,951 TCR beta sequences with specific HLA alleles at a false discovery rate of 0.05. Some 16 rarely observed V segments, including chromosome 9 orphons, were excluded from the earlier analysis of some 590 of the donors because counts were too low. Some IMGT-functional V segments, including TRBV6-2 and TRBV6-3, could not be told apart with the 87-base-pair reads, so those segments were excluded. Cytomegalovirus status was reported to be diagnosed by the classifier with high specificity and sensitivity in both the original and validation cohorts.

Inclusive of the bounding cysteine and phenylalanine, the CDR3 is 15 residues long. Only CDR3 DNA is held: 45 bases, read in frame from base 1. At the junction V is shortened by 6 bases and J by 2 bases, with 18 bases in between. The germline V gene sets CDR1 to SGHDT and CDR2 to YYEEEE. In total, just over 650 healthy bone marrow donors made up the cohort. At the time of sampling, every cohort member was nominally healthy, though immune exposures that went unrecorded were likely present. The donor was CMV seropositive and belonged to the group of over 250 seropositive cohort members. Every donor gave a peripheral blood sample, and the peripheral blood mononuclear cells from that sample were used for TCR beta sequencing. Genomic DNA extraction from the blood cell samples was performed with the Qiagen DNeasy Blood Extraction Kit.

The receptor chain draws on TRBV5-6 and TRBJ2-7; a tentative D match to TRBD1 spans 6 bases. The origin of this receptor is a woman between 50 and 59 years old in good health and CMV-seropositive. Material: PBMCs. The DNA sequence is as follows: TGTGCCAGCACCGAGCTCGGGACACTGCCCTACGAGCAGTACTTC. Translated, this gives CASTELGTLPYEQYF.